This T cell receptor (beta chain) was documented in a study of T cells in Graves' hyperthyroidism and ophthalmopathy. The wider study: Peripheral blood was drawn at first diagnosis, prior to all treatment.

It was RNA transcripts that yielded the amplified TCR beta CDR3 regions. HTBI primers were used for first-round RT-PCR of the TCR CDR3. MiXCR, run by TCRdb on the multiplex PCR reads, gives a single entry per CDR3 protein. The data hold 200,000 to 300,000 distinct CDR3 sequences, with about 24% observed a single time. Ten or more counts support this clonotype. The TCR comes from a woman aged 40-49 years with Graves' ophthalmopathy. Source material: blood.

This CDR3 reads CSARDYGGEPQHF. CDR3 sequence (DNA): TGCAGTGCTAGAGATTACGGAGGGGAGCCCCAGCATTTT. The chain uses TRBV20-1 and TRBJ1-5; TRBD1 is a possible D gene (5 bases). V gave up 0 bases and J gave up 8 bases, with 11 bases separating them. Germline V gene sequence: CDR1 DFQATT, CDR2 SNEGSKA (reference sequence). The CDR3 is 13 amino acids.